This TCR beta chain was captured in a study of human CD4 T cells and Enterobacteriaceae (TCRdb year 2020). The trim is 6 bases for V and 1 base for J, with a gap of 13 bases between the germline ends. The CDR3 has 15 amino acids, counting the end cysteine and phenylalanine. The CDR3 DNA has 45 bases and is translated from base 1. CDR1 and CDR2 were assigned from the germline V gene as MNHNS and SASEGT. About this clone: Its binding antigen is unknown. No base quality values were provided; no much bigger clone lies one nucleotide off.

Ex vivo total memory CD4+ samples were sequenced at deep level, with detection sensitivity of one cell in 200,000. The QIAamp DNA Micro Kit was used to extract genomic DNA from cell pellets, and the quantity and purity of the genomic DNA were checked by spectrophotometry. The immunoSEQ multiplex PCR assay was used to amplify the TCR Vbeta CDR3 regions. Amplicons were sequenced on the Illumina HiSeq platform. The retrieved sequences were 87 nucleotides in length and included the CDR3 region. In the original analysis: Each unique productive TCR Vbeta nucleotide sequence counted as a clonotype and was quantified by productive template frequency from ImmunoSEQ Analyzer V3.0. Expanded clonotypes were defined using a threshold set at the top 5th percentile of each repertoire ranked by frequency. Repertoire overlap was calculated as Chao-Jaccard using the R package fossil and displayed by nonmetric multidimensional scaling using the R package MASS. What TCRdb holds here is the immuneACCESS table cut down to in-frame rearrangements. Part of the clones is not present; checked against another copy, under half of the missing clones reflect an unresolved V gene, and the others are unexplained. The DNA was the basis for D and trimming; V, J and clone size are from that table. The sample table shows fewer than 35,000 clones, and roughly 80% are seen once. In total, the top ten clones hold around 0.88% of the sample.

What the authors observed across the whole study: Compared with specific clonotypes, broadly cross-reactive clonotypes seemed more expanded ex vivo, with 11 of 19 and about 60% of the roughly 35 falling in the top 5%. The only basis for inferring the reactivity of ex vivo clonotypes was matching nucleotide sequences to CFSE-low cultures from the same donors.

Memory CD4+ T cells, defined as all CD4+ cells except CD45RA+CCR7+CD95- naive cells, were FACS-sorted on a FACSAria III to over 98% purity. Healthy donor blood was obtained from blood donation centers in Switzerland. Positive selection with CD4 and CD14 magnetic microbeads was used to enrich total CD4+ T cells and monocytes. CD8+, CD14+, CD16+, CD56+, CD19+ and CD25-bright cells were excluded before sorting. In a couple of blood donors, total memory CD4+ T cells were sequenced directly ex vivo to assess in vivo expansion of bacteria-reactive clonotypes. Peripheral blood mononuclear cells were isolated from donor blood using Ficoll-Paque Plus.

The sample comprised memory CD4+ T cells from blood. Read against the paper, the sample's cell subset or site label means: total memory CD4 T cells sorted directly ex vivo, unstimulated. The receptor comes from a human donor in good health. This chain joins TRBV6-1 to TRBJ1-5; D gene: possibly TRBD1, on 6 matching bases. The DNA is TGTGCCAGCAGCGGGGGCTTTCGGAGCAATCAGCCCCAGCATTTT. This yields the protein CASSGGFRSNQPQHF.